Presented here are 3 T cell receptor beta chains from one specimen sequenced in a study of blood T cell repertoires in COVID-19. Using immunoSEQ multiplex PCR, the repertoire was profiled, and TCRdb retains in-frame clones only, with some absent. The repertoire has over 55,000 clones, 65% to 85% of them found once; the top ten carry 3% to 4.5%. The sequenced sample was PBMCs or T cells enriched from blood (not recorded which). These receptors were collected from a woman aged 40 to 55 with acute COVID-19.

The chain carries TRBV21-1 and TRBJ2-2; the table calls TRBD1, which could not be checked here. TRBV21-1 is recorded as a pseudogene. CDR3 size: 14 residues. CDR3 sequence reads: CASSKGAGAGELFF. The CDR3 DNA reads as TGTGCCAGCAGCAAAGGTGCAGGGGCCGGGGAGCTGTTTTTT.

The V gene is TRBV7-3, the J gene TRBJ2-2; 7 bases map to TRBD1. Germline-derived CDR1 and CDR2 are SGHTA and FQGTGA. CDR3 length equals 14 residues. V trimming: 5 bases; J trimming: 7 bases; junction bases outside the gene matches: 7. CDR3 coding DNA: TGTGCCAGCAGCCATGGACAGGTTGACGGGGAGCTGTTTTTT. The encoded protein is CASSHGQVDGELFF.

V is TRBV6-5 and J is TRBJ2-5, with D perhaps TRBD2 (5 bases). The CDR3 totals 14 residues. V was clipped by 2 bases and J by 4 bases, with 11 bases between them. The germline V gene has CDR1 MNHEY and CDR2 SVGAGI. The CDR3 loop reads CASSYLGVGETQYF. The CDR3 bases are TGTGCCAGCAGTTACCTCGGGGTTGGAGAGACCCAGTACTTC.